What follows describes a single TCR beta chain. Its antigen is not identified. This record belongs to a study of cytomegalovirus exposure and HLA in healthy donors. The PCR had 60 Vbeta and 13 Jbeta primers. The table came from immunoSEQ multiplex PCR; TCRdb's copy has only in-frame clones and leaves some out. Its clone listing holds around 140,000 clones. The CDR3 spans 13 residues. V lost 4 bases, J lost 6 bases, and 13 bases lay in between. CDR1 and CDR2 (germline): SGHKS, YYEKEE (reference sequence). Study-level points and caveats: What was likely a sequencing artifact was a cluster of highly shared sequence variants.

The sequence derives from a man in his late teens or twenties in good health and CMV-seronegative. The rearrangement links TRBV5-5 to TRBJ1-1, with D possibly TRBD1 on 5 matching bases. The sequenced material came from PBMCs. Here the CDR3 DNA reads TGTGCCAGCAGCCCTAACACGGGGGCTGAAGCTTTCTTT. The encoded protein is CASSPNTGAEAFF.